Listed here is a single TCR beta chain. Its antigen is currently unknown. The data originate from a study of T cell responses to AZD1222 COVID-19 vaccine. Whole-study findings and limits: Donor demographics were predominantly white British with a female majority; clonal diversity may be underestimated.

CDR1 is SGHAT, CDR2 FQNNGV, per germline. The V and J ends lost 5 bases and 8 bases, in that order; junction bases with no gene match: 4. This CDR3 contains 13 residues. The analysis combined second doses at about 4 or about 12 weeks. Assay: immunoSEQ multiplex PCR; the TCRdb copy retains only in-frame clones and omits some. The sample holds 120,000 or so clones; 94% are singletons and the top ten take 2.9%. This chain connects TRBV11-2 to TRBJ2-1, with 9 bases that match TRBD1. This specimen consisted of peripheral blood, obtained 28 days after the second AZD1222 dose. The receptor comes from an adult who received the AZD1222 COVID-19 vaccine. The CDR3 region is CASSRGQGHEQFF. The CDR3 bases are TGTGCCAGCAGCCGGGGACAGGGCCATGAGCAGTTCTTC.